The 5 T cell receptor beta chains below all came from one sample that was sequenced in a study of blood T cell repertoires in COVID-19. The protocol was immunoSEQ multiplex PCR, while the TCRdb copy is restricted to in-frame clones and leaves out a portion. The sample carries roughly 280,000 clones, approximately 86% recorded once. The sample taken for sequencing was peripheral blood. The receptors shown here come from an older woman with COVID-19, enrolled during active disease.

The chain carries TRBV5-1 and TRBJ2-7; 8 bases agree with TRBD2. The V and J ends lost 2 bases and 4 bases, in that order; junction bases with no gene match: 8. This CDR3 has 15 amino acids. CDR1 and CDR2 (germline): SGHRS, YFSETQ. CDR3 nucleotide sequence: TGCGCCAGCAGCTTAGTCGCGGGAGGCGGTTACGAGCAGTACTTC. Amino acids: CASSLVAGGGYEQYF.

J is TRBJ2-2 and V is TRBV6-2 or TRBV6-3; perhaps TRBD2 as D (6 bases). Trimming took 1 base from V and 7 from J, leaving 10 bases between them. The CDR3 loop spans 14 amino acids. From germline, CDR1 is MNHEY and CDR2 SVGEGT. The CDR3 sequence: CASSYLAGRGELFF. CDR3 nucleotide sequence: TGTGCCAGCAGTTACTTGGCGGGGCGCGGGGAGCTGTTTTTT.

The CDR3 bases are TGTGCCAGCAGTCGGGGTGCTAGCACAGATACGCAGTATTTT. Translated, it gives CASSRGASTDTQYF. V is TRBV6-5 and J is TRBJ2-3; possibly TRBD2 for D (5 bases). V lost 5 bases and J 0 bases, leaving 9 bases between the germline ends. This CDR3 is built from 14 residues. Per germline, CDR1 MNHEY and CDR2 SVGAGI.

The gene calls are TRBV21-1 and TRBJ2-1; the DNA was not used to check the table's D call, TRBD2. TRBV21-1 is flagged as a pseudogene. The CDR3 extends over 19 amino acids. CDR3 nucleotide sequence: TGTGCCAGCAGCAAAGAGACTAGCGGGAGGGCATTTTCCTACAATGAGCAGTTCTTC. This gives the protein CASSKETSGRAFSYNEQFF.

This sequence joins TRBV5-1 and TRBJ2-3, with a tentative D call TRBD2 (6 bases). CDR1 is SGHRS, CDR2 YFSETQ, per germline. The CDR3 contains 15 residues. The V end lost 4 bases, the J end lost 0 bases, and 12 bases lay between the germline ends. The CDR3 reads CASSPLAASTDTQYF. As DNA, the CDR3 is TGCGCCAGCAGCCCACTAGCTGCTAGCACAGATACGCAGTATTTT.